Presented here are 2 T cell receptor beta chains from one specimen sequenced in a study of blood T cell repertoires in COVID-19. Some clones are missing from TCRdb's copy, which holds only in-frame ones; the method was immunoSEQ multiplex PCR. There are over 150,000 clones in the sample; about nine tenths occur only once, and around 20% lies in the top ten. Sequencing was performed on peripheral blood. The receptor set was obtained from a man aged 65 to 79 with active or convalescent COVID-19.

The chain combines TRBV18 with TRBJ2-2, with TRBD2 matching 8 bases. The trim removed 5 bases at V and 4 bases at J, leaving 6 bases unmatched. The CDR3 extends over 15 amino acids. CDR1 KGHSH and CDR2 LQKENI come from the germline V gene. CDR3 loop: CASSAAGGPTGELFF. For the CDR3, the DNA is TGTGCCAGCTCAGCCGCGGGAGGACCCACCGGGGAGCTGTTTTTT.

The chain uses TRBV28 and TRBJ1-5; TRBD1 aligns across 7 bases. CDR3 length: 14 amino acids. Per germline, CDR1 MDHEN and CDR2 SYDVKM. Germline trimming cut 6 bases from V and 3 bases from J; bases unmatched to any gene: 5. The CDR3 here is CASRDGQVNQPQHF. The CDR3 DNA follows: TGTGCCAGCAGAGACGGACAGGTCAATCAGCCCCAGCATTTT.